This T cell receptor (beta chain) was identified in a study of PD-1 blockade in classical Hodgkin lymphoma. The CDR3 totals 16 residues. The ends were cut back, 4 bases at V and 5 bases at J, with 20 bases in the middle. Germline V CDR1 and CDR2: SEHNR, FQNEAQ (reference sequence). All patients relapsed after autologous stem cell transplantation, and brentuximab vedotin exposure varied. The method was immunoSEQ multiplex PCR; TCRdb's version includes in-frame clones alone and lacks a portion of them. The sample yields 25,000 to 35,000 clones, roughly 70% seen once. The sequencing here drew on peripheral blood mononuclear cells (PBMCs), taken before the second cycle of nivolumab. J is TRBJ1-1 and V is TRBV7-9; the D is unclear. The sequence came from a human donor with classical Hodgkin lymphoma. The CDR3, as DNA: TGTGCCAGCAGCTCCTCGCCTCCCGGGGTTGGGACTGAAGCTTTCTTT. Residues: CASSSSPPGVGTEAFF. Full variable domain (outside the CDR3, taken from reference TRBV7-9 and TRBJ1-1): DTGVSQNPRHKITKRGQNVTFRCDPISEHNRLYWYRQTLGQGPEFLTYFQNEAQLEKSRLLSDRFSAERPKGSFSTLEIQRTEQGDSAMYLCASSSSPPGVGTEAFFGQGTRLTVV.